This T cell receptor beta chain was recorded in a study of CD8 T cells in Susac syndrome. Looking at the study overall: Within the sequenced group of Susac syndrome patients, roughly six showed active disease and about 8 were in remission. Regarding the study as a whole: TEMRA cells and active patients showed peak Susac CD8+ clonal expansion.

An input of about 0.5 to 1 ug of RNA was subjected to reverse transcription using random hexamers. TCRdb independently ran MiXCR on the immunoSEQ multiplex PCR reads; one entry per CDR3 protein. The sample includes 95,000 to 150,000 distinct CDR3 sequences, about 95% of them seen just once. V lost 2 bases to trimming and J lost 5 bases; unmatched junction nucleotides: 4. The CDR3 extends over 14 amino acids. The V gene's germline CDR1 is LGHNA and CDR2 YSLEER. As for this clonotype: Its antigen is unknown.

CD8+ and CD4+ T cells taken from blood had their TCR beta sequenced. The sequenced sample consisted of CD8+ T cells from PBMCs. The chain couples TRBV4-3 to TRBJ1-1; 8 nucleotides agree with TRBD1. The TCR comes from a human donor with Susac syndrome. The CDR3 DNA is TGCGCCAGCAGCCAAAAACAGGGGGGGACTGAAGCTTTCTTT. Protein sequence: CASSQKQGGTEAFF.